The present TCR beta chain was sequenced within a study of blood T cell repertoires in COVID-19. Study information: COVID-19 samples from acute and convalescent phases originated in the United States, Italy and Spain.

Assay used: immunoSEQ multiplex PCR; TCRdb lists only in-frame clones, some missing. This table has some 210,000 clones, almost 85% appearing once. This clonotype was obtained from a woman in her forties or fifties with active or convalescent COVID-19. Source material: peripheral blood.

CDR3 amino acids: CASSSGAYQETQYF. CDR3 sequence (DNA): TGTGCCAGTAGTAGCGGGGCGTACCAAGAGACCCAGTACTTC. This rearrangement joins TRBV19 to TRBJ2-5; perhaps TRBD2 as D (6 bases). The germline CDR1 and CDR2 sequences are LNHDA and SQIVND (reference sequence). V lost 4 bases and J 0 bases, leaving 9 bases between the germline ends. The CDR3 is 14 residues long.